The clone carrying this T cell receptor beta chain was observed a handful of times. The data originate from a study of OX40 agonist ivuxolimab in advanced cancers. This table comes from immunoSEQ multiplex PCR, and its TCRdb copy is limited to in-frame clones, with some not included. The sample carries about 70,000 clones, approximately 82% recorded once. The germline V and J ends were trimmed by 5 bases and 7 bases, with 9 bases remaining between them. The CDR3 is 13 amino acids. In germline, CDR1 is SGHNT, CDR2 YENEEA. The source of this sequence is an adult with an advanced solid tumor such as melanoma, head and neck, liver or kidney cancer. Sequencing used CD4+ or CD8+ T cells sorted from blood, obtained in a trial of the OX40 agonist ivuxolimab. The chain couples TRBV11-3 to TRBJ1-6; the D gene is possibly TRBD1 (5 bases). CDR3 DNA: TGTGCCAGCAGCCGGGACGGCAATTCACCCCTCCACTTT. Translating gives CASSRDGNSPLHF.